This TCR beta chain was sequenced in a study of shared clonotypes between healthy human individuals. Overall study context: Participating donors consisted of two women and a few men aged 18 to 49.

TCRdb's table, derived via immunoSEQ multiplex PCR, lists solely in-frame clones and lacks some. The data contain approximately 1,000,000 clones, approximately 80% of them seen just once; the ten biggest clones take up under 0.65%. Regarding the study as a whole: The four-donor shared clonotypes exceeded non-shared clonotypes in generation probability, with non-shared ones scoring lower. Clonotypes that were shared across a handful of donors made up approximately 5.1% of naive CD4 clonotypes.

On this clone itself: Its antigen is not known. Other DNA sequences in this specimen translate into the identical CDR3.

The CDR3 consists of 13 residues. V lost 4 bases, J lost 3 bases, and 3 bases stayed unmatched. CDR1 is GTSNPN and CDR2 is SVGIG in the germline V gene (reference sequence). Sample: memory CD4+ T cells from PBMCs. Subset of the sample: CD45RA-negative fraction. This chain links TRBV30 with TRBJ2-3; 8 bases are shared with TRBD2. The sequence derives from a young man in good health. Some clones in this sample may be carry-over from other donors' samples. Here the CDR3 reads CAWNRGGTDTQYF. CDR3 coding DNA: TGTGCCTGGAACCGCGGGGGGACAGATACGCAGTATTTT.